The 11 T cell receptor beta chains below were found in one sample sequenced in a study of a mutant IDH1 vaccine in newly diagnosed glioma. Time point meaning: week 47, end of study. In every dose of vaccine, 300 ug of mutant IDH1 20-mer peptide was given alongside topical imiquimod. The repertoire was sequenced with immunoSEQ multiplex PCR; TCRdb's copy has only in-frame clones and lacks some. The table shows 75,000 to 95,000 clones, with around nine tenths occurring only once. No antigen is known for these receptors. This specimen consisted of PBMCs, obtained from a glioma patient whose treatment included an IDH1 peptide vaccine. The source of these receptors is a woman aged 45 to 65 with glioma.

The CDR3 here is CASSLSRRSNGYTF. CDR3 bases: TGTGCCAGCAGTTTATCACGACGGAGTAATGGCTACACCTTC. The genes are TRBV27 and TRBJ1-2; no clear D. Deletions cut 0 bases from V and 6 bases from J, with 11 bases between. Germline-derived CDR1 and CDR2 are MNHEY and SMNVEV (reference sequence). This CDR3 comprises 14 residues.

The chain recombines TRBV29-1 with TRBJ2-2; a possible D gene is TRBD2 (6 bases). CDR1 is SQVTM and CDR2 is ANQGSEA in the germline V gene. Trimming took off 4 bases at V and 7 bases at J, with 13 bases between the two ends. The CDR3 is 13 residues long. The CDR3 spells CSVGPLAYGELFF. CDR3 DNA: TGCAGCGTTGGGCCCCTAGCGTACGGGGAGCTGTTTTTT.

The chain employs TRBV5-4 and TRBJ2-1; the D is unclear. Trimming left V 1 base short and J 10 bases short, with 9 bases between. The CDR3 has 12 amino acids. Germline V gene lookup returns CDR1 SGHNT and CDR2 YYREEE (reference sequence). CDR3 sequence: CASSLLDQEQFF. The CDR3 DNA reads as TGTGCCAGCAGCTTGTTGGACCAAGAGCAGTTCTTC. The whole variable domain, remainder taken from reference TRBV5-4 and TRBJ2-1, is ETGVTQSPTHLIKTRGQQVTLRCSSQSGHNTVSWYQQALGQGPQFIFQYYREEENGRGNFPPRFSGLQFPNYSSELNVNALELDDSALYLCASSLLDQEQFFGPGTRLTVL.

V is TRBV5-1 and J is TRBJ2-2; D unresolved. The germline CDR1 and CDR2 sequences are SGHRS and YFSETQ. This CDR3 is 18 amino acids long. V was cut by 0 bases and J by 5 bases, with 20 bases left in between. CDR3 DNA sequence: TGCGCCAGCAGCTTGGATGCGCGTAGGGCCTTGGGGACCGGGGAGCTGTTTTTT. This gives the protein CASSLDARRALGTGELFF.

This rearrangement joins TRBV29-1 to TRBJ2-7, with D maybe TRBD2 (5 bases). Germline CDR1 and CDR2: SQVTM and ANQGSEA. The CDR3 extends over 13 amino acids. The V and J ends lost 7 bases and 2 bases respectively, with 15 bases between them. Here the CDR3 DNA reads TGCAGCGGGAAAGGAGGCGAGGCCTACGAGCAGTACTTC. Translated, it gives CSGKGGEAYEQYF.

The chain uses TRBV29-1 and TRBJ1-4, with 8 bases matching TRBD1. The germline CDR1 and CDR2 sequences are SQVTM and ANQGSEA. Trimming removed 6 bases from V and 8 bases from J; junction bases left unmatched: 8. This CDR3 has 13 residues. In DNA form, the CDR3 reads TGCAGCGTCCAAGACAGGGGTGGGGAAAAACTGTTTTTT. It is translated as CSVQDRGGEKLFF.

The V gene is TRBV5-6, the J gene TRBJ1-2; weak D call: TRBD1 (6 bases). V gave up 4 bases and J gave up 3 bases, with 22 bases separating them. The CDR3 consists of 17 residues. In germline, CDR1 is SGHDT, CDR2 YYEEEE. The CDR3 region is CASSAIGGQVIDYGYTF. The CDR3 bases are TGTGCCAGCAGCGCCATTGGGGGCCAGGTTATCGACTATGGCTACACCTTC.

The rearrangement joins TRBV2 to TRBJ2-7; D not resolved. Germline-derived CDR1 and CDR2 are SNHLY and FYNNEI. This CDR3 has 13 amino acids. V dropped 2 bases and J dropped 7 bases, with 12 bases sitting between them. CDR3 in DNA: TGTGCCAGCAGTGAACCAGGCCTGAGGGAGCAGTACTTC. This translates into CASSEPGLREQYF.

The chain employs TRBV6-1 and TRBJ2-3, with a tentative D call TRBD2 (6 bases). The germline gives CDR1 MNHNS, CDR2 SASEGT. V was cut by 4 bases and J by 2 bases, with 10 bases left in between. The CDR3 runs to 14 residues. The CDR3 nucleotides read TGTGCCAGCAGTGCGGGGGAGATCACAGATACGCAGTATTTT. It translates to CASSAGEITDTQYF.

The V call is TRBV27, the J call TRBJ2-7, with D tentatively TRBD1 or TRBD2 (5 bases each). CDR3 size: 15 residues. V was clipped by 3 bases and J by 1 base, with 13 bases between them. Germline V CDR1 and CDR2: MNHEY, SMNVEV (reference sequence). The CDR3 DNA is TGTGCCAGCAGTTTGGGGCGGAGGCCTTCCTACGAGCAGTACTTC. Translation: CASSLGRRPSYEQYF.

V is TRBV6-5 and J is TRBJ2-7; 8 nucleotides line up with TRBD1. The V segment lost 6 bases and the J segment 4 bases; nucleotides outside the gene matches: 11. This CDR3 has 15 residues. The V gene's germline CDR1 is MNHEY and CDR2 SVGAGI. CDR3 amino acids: CASRDHWTGNYEQYF. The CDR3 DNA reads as TGTGCCAGCAGAGACCACTGGACAGGGAATTACGAGCAGTACTTC.